The 28 T cell receptor beta chains presented below share a single source sample, sequenced in a study of blood T cell repertoires in COVID-19. Clones were read by immunoSEQ multiplex PCR, and TCRdb kept only the in-frame ones, dropping some. The table lists under 200,000 clones, 70% to 90% of them singletons. The sequenced sample was PBMCs or T cells enriched from blood (not recorded which). These receptors were collected from a woman in her late teens or twenties who had recovered from COVID-19.

This chain joins TRBV30 and TRBJ1-6, with 9 bases identical to TRBD1. With V trimmed by 4 bases and J by 7 bases, 5 bases remained unmatched. CDR3 size: 14 residues. Germline values: CDR1 GTSNPN, CDR2 SVGIG (reference sequence). The CDR3 sequence: CAWKLGQGNSPLHF. The CDR3 bases are TGTGCCTGGAAGCTGGGACAGGGAAATTCACCCCTCCACTTT.

About this clone itself: The DNA is left out, because the CDR3 cannot be placed on it with certainty; the CDR3 is given as TCRdb lists it. This chain connects TRBV21-1 to TRBJ2-7; TRBD2 is the table's D call and was not checked against the DNA. TRBV21-1 is classified as a pseudogene. The length of the CDR3 is 14 amino acids, counting both ends. Here the CDR3 reads CASGRWGVGNEQYF.

The rearrangement links TRBV18 to TRBJ2-7; 8 nucleotides agree with TRBD1. Trimming at V came to 8 bases and at J to 0 bases, leaving 3 bases not matched to a gene. The CDR3 loop spans 13 amino acids. Germline V gene lookup returns CDR1 KGHSH and CDR2 LQKENI. CDR3: CASHGQGSYEQYF. The DNA for the CDR3 is TGTGCCAGCCACGGACAGGGCTCCTACGAGCAGTACTTC.

The J gene is TRBJ2-3, the V gene TRBV18; D remains unclear. Germline lookup yields CDR1 KGHSH and CDR2 LQKENI. Between the trimmed V and J ends, which lost 6 bases and 5 bases, there was a span of 12 bases. The CDR3 length is 13 residues. CDR3 DNA sequence: TGTGCCAGCTCTTCACAAGTTGAAGATACGCAGTATTTT. The encoded protein is CASSSQVEDTQYF.

DNA for the CDR3: TGTGCCAGCAGTTTGTCGTACAGCCATAGCTCCTATAATTCACCCCTCCACTTT. This encodes CASSLSYSHSSYNSPLHF. This sequence joins TRBV27 and TRBJ1-6; D is undetermined. This CDR3 spans 18 amino acids. Germline values: CDR1 MNHEY, CDR2 SMNVEV (reference sequence). Between the trimmed V and J ends, which lost 3 bases and 0 bases, there was a span of 15 bases.

In DNA, the CDR3 is TGTGCCACCGCGGGACTAGCGGGAGGGGATACGCAGTATTTT. It codes for CATAGLAGGDTQYF. The chain combines TRBV27 with TRBJ2-3; 16 bases map to TRBD2. The CDR3 consists of 14 residues. Germline assignment: CDR1 MNHEY and CDR2 SMNVEV (reference sequence). Losses at the gene ends were 10 bases for V and 6 bases for J; bases not matched to a gene: 4.

The sample holds one count of this clone. V gene TRBV18 combines with J gene TRBJ1-4; 9 bases map to TRBD1. The CDR3 is 16 residues long. The J segment lost 2 bases and the V segment lost 1 base, leaving 2 bases of the junction unmatched. Looked up from germline, CDR1 is KGHSH and CDR2 is LQKENI. In DNA, the CDR3 is TGTGCCAGCTCACCACTCGGACAGGGGACTAATGAAAAACTGTTTTTT. Protein sequence: CASSPLGQGTNEKLFF.

This chain connects TRBV29-1 to TRBJ2-1; TRBD1 aligns across 8 bases. From germline, CDR1 is SQVTM and CDR2 ANQGSEA. The CDR3 length is 10 residues. V trimming: 4 bases; J trimming: 10 bases; junction bases outside the gene matches: 0. Here the CDR3 DNA reads TGCAGCGTTGGGACAGGGGAGCAGTTCTTC. This encodes CSVGTGEQFF.

The V gene is TRBV6-6, the J gene TRBJ1-2, with D possibly matching TRBD1 (5 bases). Trimming removed 0 bases from V and 4 bases from J, with 12 bases in between. This CDR3 region has 15 residues. CDR1 is MNHNY, CDR2 SVGAGI, per germline (reference sequence). CDR3 amino acids: CASSYSPGLTYGYTF. Written as DNA, the CDR3 is TGTGCCAGCAGTTACTCGCCAGGGCTCACCTATGGCTACACCTTC.

J is TRBJ2-7 and V is TRBV28, with 7 bases lining up with TRBD2. Per germline, CDR1 MDHEN and CDR2 SYDVKM. The CDR3 consists of 13 residues. J was trimmed by 2 bases and V by 10 bases; bases with no gene match: 8. For the CDR3, the DNA is TGTGCCACCAGAAAGGGAGGGCCCTACGAGCAGTACTTC. Translating gives CATRKGGPYEQYF.

This clone appeared a single time. This chain uses TRBV28 with TRBJ2-5; D perhaps matches TRBD1 (5 bases). From germline, CDR1 is MDHEN and CDR2 SYDVKM. The V gene lost 3 bases and the J gene lost 0 bases, with 8 bases spanning the gap. The CDR3 contains 14 residues. CDR3 DNA sequence: TGTGCCAGCAGTTTGTACAGGAACCAAGAGACCCAGTACTTC. It encodes CASSLYRNQETQYF.

The chain is built from TRBV7-2 and TRBJ2-5; 15 nucleotides match TRBD2. The CDR3 covers 15 residues. Germline values: CDR1 SGHTA, CDR2 FQGNSA. V lost 5 bases and J lost 5; bases outside the gene matches: 3. The CDR3 reads CASSQGLAGGETQYF. The CDR3 DNA sequence: TGTGCCAGCAGCCAAGGACTAGCGGGAGGGGAGACCCAGTACTTC.

The genes are TRBV5-1 and TRBJ2-4; possible D gene TRBD2, 6 bases. CDR3 length: 14 amino acids. The germline V gene encodes CDR1 SGHRS and CDR2 YFSETQ. V gave up 4 bases and J gave up 7 bases, with 15 bases separating them. Here the CDR3 reads CASSPSGVLNIQYF. In DNA form, the CDR3 reads TGCGCCAGCAGCCCATCGGGGGTCCTCAACATTCAGTACTTC.

The J gene is TRBJ1-4, the V gene TRBV6-6; TRBD1 aligns across 7 bases. This CDR3 region has 16 residues. V lost 7 bases, J lost 4 bases, and 12 bases stayed unmatched. The germline gives CDR1 MNHNY, CDR2 SVGAGI (reference sequence). The CDR3 protein is CASNPQTGALNEKLFF. DNA for the CDR3: TGTGCCAGCAATCCCCAAACAGGGGCGCTTAATGAAAAACTGTTTTTT.

CDR3 DNA sequence: TGTGCCAGCATGAGGGAGGACACCTACGAGCAGTACTTC. Protein product: CASMREDTYEQYF. V gene TRBV28 combines with J gene TRBJ2-7, with D perhaps TRBD2 (6 bases). Germline V lookup: CDR1 MDHEN, CDR2 SYDVKM. The CDR3 is made up of 13 amino acids. The V gene lost 7 bases and the J gene lost 2 bases, with 12 bases spanning the gap.

V and J are TRBV27 and TRBJ1-1, with TRBD1 as a possible D gene (6 bases). Trimming shortened V by 8 bases and J by 6 bases, and 19 bases separated the two germline ends. Germline V lookup: CDR1 MNHEY, CDR2 SMNVEV (reference sequence). The CDR3 is 14 amino acids. CDR3 sequence: CASGYITGSAEAFF. As DNA, the CDR3 is TGTGCCAGCGGATATATAACAGGGTCGGCTGAAGCTTTCTTT.

The rearrangement uses TRBV3-1 (or the pseudogene TRBV3-2) and TRBJ2-7; 11 nucleotides match TRBD2. Trimming took 6 bases from V and 7 from J; bases not matched to a gene: 8. In germline, CDR1 is LGHDT, CDR2 YNNKEL (reference sequence). The CDR3 is 14 residues long. CDR3 sequence reads: CASSLAGGPGEQYF. The CDR3, as DNA: TGTGCCAGCAGTTTAGCGGGAGGGCCGGGGGAGCAGTACTTC.

CDR3 sequence (DNA): TGCGCCAGCAGCCAAGAGGGAACTAGCGGGAGCTACGAGCAGTACTTC. It encodes CASSQEGTSGSYEQYF. The chain carries TRBV4-1 and TRBJ2-7, with TRBD2 matching 11 bases. With 0 bases clipped from V and 3 bases from J, the junction kept 4 bases outside the gene matches. CDR1 is MGHRA, CDR2 YSYEKL, per germline. The CDR3 has 16 amino acids.

The chain recombines TRBV28 with TRBJ2-6, with 8 positions matching TRBD2. Losses at the gene ends were 6 bases for V and 1 base for J; bases not matched to a gene: 5. The CDR3 is 16 residues long. Germline-derived CDR1 and CDR2 are MDHEN and SYDVKM. CDR3 bases: TGTGCCAGCAGCGCGGGCGGGGGGTCTGGGGCCAACGTCCTGACTTTC. The encoded protein is CASSAGGGSGANVLTF.

This chain connects TRBV4-1 to TRBJ2-1, with 9 bases lining up with TRBD2. The germline V gene has CDR1 MGHRA and CDR2 YSYEKL. The length of the CDR3 is 16 residues. Losses at the gene ends were 1 base for V and 2 bases for J; bases not matched to a gene: 3. CDR3 bases: TGCGCCAGCAGCCAAGGACTAGCGGCTACCTACAATGAGCAGTTCTTC. Translated, it gives CASSQGLAATYNEQFF.

This clone was detected only a few times. This chain links TRBV6-5 with TRBJ1-3; 7 bases fit TRBD1. Germline lookup yields CDR1 MNHEY and CDR2 SVGAGI. The CDR3 length is 12 residues. V trimming: 4 bases; J trimming: 7 bases; junction bases outside the gene matches: 1. The CDR3 loop reads CASSSTGNTIYF. The CDR3 DNA sequence: TGTGCCAGCAGTTCGACAGGGAACACCATATATTTT.

V is TRBV6-2 or TRBV6-3 and J is TRBJ2-1; 12 bases align to TRBD2. The germline gives CDR1 MNHEY, CDR2 SVGEGT. The CDR3 sequence is 16 residues long. J was trimmed by 9 bases and V by 4 bases; bases with no gene match: 10. CDR3 amino acids: CASSSGLAGLRGEQFF. The CDR3 DNA is TGTGCCAGCAGTTCCGGACTAGCGGGATTGAGGGGTGAGCAGTTCTTC.

The V gene is TRBV27, the J gene TRBJ1-2; 9 positions match TRBD1. CDR1 is MNHEY, CDR2 SMNVEV, per germline (reference sequence). Trimming took 6 bases from V and 4 from J; bases not matched to a gene: 15. The CDR3 consists of 17 residues. The CDR3 bases are TGTGCCAGCAGCTGGGGCGGAAACAGGGGGCTTATCTATGGCTACACCTTC. Encoded protein: CASSWGGNRGLIYGYTF.

V and J are TRBV27 and TRBJ2-5, with 12 bases matching TRBD2. CDR3 size: 17 residues. Germline lookup yields CDR1 MNHEY and CDR2 SMNVEV (reference sequence). J lost 1 base, V lost 3 bases, and 6 bases had no gene match. CDR3 sequence: CASSFSGLAGRQETQYF. CDR3 sequence (DNA): TGTGCCAGCAGTTTCTCGGGACTAGCGGGCCGCCAAGAGACCCAGTACTTC.

This chain links TRBV5-1 with TRBJ2-3, with 7 bases matching TRBD2. CDR3 length equals 18 residues. V trimming: 1 base; J trimming: 8 bases; junction bases outside the gene matches: 19. Germline CDR1 reads SGHRS; CDR2 reads YFSETQ. Here the CDR3 DNA reads TGCGCCAGCAGCTTGAAAGGTGCGGGAGCAGAGCACATCGGTACGCAGTATTTT. Protein product: CASSLKGAGAEHIGTQYF.

The sample holds one count of this clone. The CDR3 DNA sequence: TGTGCCAGCAGTGATCCTATGGACAGGCGACCTGAAGCTTTCTTT. This gives the protein CASSDPMDRRPEAFF. The V gene is TRBV2, the J gene TRBJ1-1, with 7 bases fitting TRBD1. This CDR3 spans 15 amino acids. The junction had 10 bases not matched to a gene; V was cut back by 3 bases and J by 6 bases. The germline V gene encodes CDR1 SNHLY and CDR2 FYNNEI.

V is TRBV28 and J is TRBJ2-3, with 13 bases lining up with TRBD2. The V segment lost 0 bases and the J segment 2 bases; nucleotides outside the gene matches: 5. Germline CDR1 is MDHEN and CDR2 is SYDVKM. The CDR3 has 18 residues. The CDR3 DNA sequence: TGTGCCAGCAGTTTATGGAGGGGACTAGCGGGAAACACAGATACGCAGTATTTT. It specifies CASSLWRGLAGNTDTQYF.

This sequence joins TRBV7-9 and TRBJ2-2; D is perhaps TRBD1 (5 bases). The CDR3 covers 13 residues. V was clipped by 4 bases and J by 5 bases, with 8 bases between them. From germline, CDR1 is SEHNR and CDR2 FQNEAQ (reference sequence). This chain's CDR3 is CASSSPGTGELFF. CDR3 nucleotide sequence: TGTGCCAGCAGCTCCCCAGGGACCGGGGAGCTGTTTTTT.